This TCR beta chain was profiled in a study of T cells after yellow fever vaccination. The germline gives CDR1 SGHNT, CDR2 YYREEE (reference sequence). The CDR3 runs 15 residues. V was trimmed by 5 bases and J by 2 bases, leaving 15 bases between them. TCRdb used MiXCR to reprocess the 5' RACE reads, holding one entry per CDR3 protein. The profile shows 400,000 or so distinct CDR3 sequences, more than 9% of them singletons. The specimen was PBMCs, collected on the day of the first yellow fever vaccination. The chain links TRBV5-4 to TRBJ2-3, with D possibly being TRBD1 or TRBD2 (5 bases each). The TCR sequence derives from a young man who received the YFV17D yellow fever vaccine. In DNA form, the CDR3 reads TGTGCCAGCAGGGGCGCGAGGGGCCTCACAGATACGCAGTATTTT. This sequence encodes CASRGARGLTDTQYF.